This section outlines one TCR beta chain sequence together with its context. In the source study's methods: Researchers report that nucleated cell counts were estimated from reference gene primer amplification. The table came from immunoSEQ multiplex PCR; TCRdb's copy has only in-frame clones and leaves some out. V and J calls and clone size are as listed in that table; D and trimming were resolved from the DNA. Of some 22,000 clones in the sample, 80% to 90% are singletons; the top ten hold approximately 24%. This record belongs to a study of blood T cell repertoires in COVID-19. Study in general: PBMCs, B-cell-depleted T cells, or T cells provided the cDNA or gDNA that made up the material.

V dropped 2 bases and J dropped 3; count of bases not matched to a gene: 7. This CDR3 has 16 residues. Germline V gives CDR1 MNHEY, CDR2 SVGAGI. The sequence was obtained from a human donor with active COVID-19. The donor label of this sample is uncertain. The sample taken for sequencing was peripheral blood. This chain joins TRBV6-5 and TRBJ2-3; 8 bases map to TRBD2. In DNA form, the CDR3 reads TGTGCCAGCAGTTACCATACGGGGGGGCAAACAGATACGCAGTATTTT. Encoded protein: CASSYHTGGQTDTQYF.